Below, one T cell receptor beta chain is given with its context. Its recognized antigen is unknown. No much larger clone is present one base from it, and per-base qualities are unavailable. This specimen belongs to a study of blood T cell repertoires in COVID-19 (dated by TCRdb to the early 2020s). With regard to the full study: Samples from collaborators originated in the United States, Italy and Spain and spanned both the acute and convalescent phases of COVID-19. The material from the prospective study consisted of cDNA or gDNA derived from T cells, B-cell-depleted T cells, or PBMCs. The dataset comprised deeply sampled blood TCRbeta repertoires from subjects exposed to, actively infected with, or recovered from COVID-19. The repertoires were made available in a free public database intended to serve as a resource for research on the immune response to SARS-CoV-2. Samples came from the ongoing ImmuneRACE study (first 160 participants) plus 1,254 subjects from 6 global collaborators. Sample metadata almost always included a de-identified subject ID, COVID-19 status, age in years and sex. HLA class I and class II types, where available, came from metadata supplied by the sample provider rather than from assay-based typing. What the authors observed across the whole study: The quantity of clinical and demographic metadata differed by source and by participant and was supplied without curation.

TCRbeta CDR3 regions were amplified from genomic DNA by means of the immunoSEQ Assay, a bias-controlled multiplex PCR. The authors' pipeline ran thus. The number of nucleated cells in each sample was estimated by amplification of reference gene primers within the assay. To quantify the absolute abundance of each unique TCRbeta CDR3 rearrangement, sequence reads were collapsed and filtered. For each sample, productive Simpson clonality was calculated as the square root of Simpson's diversity index over productive rearrangements. TCRdb limited this immuneACCESS table to in-frame rearrangements with V and J called. A share of clones is missing; checked studies link under half to unresolved V genes, and the rest is unexplained. D and trimming come from the DNA, and the V and J calls and clone size come from that table. A total of about 300,000 clones appear in this sample, about 83% of them only once. About 1.6% of the sample is taken by the ten largest.

V was cut back by 0 bases and J by 0 bases, leaving a gap of 12 bases between them. CDR1 LGHNA and CDR2 YNFKEQ are derived from the germline V gene. The CDR3 starts with the cysteine, ends with the phenylalanine, and has 16 residues. Of the read, only the CDR3 DNA is kept; its 48 bases are in frame from base 1. Whole blood was collected in K2EDTA tubes by collaborating institutions according to the institutions' own protocols. For TCRbeta analysis, collaborators shipped samples in one of three forms: frozen whole blood, isolated PBMCs, or DNA extracted from either of those sample types. The chain is assembled from TRBV4-2 and TRBJ2-7; the D gene is perhaps TRBD2, from 6 matching bases. Sequencing was performed on peripheral blood. The sequence was obtained from a woman between 50 and 59 years old with acute or convalescent COVID-19. Read as DNA, the sequence is TGTGCCAGCAGCCAAGAGATGGCGGGAATCTCCTACGAGCAGTACTTC. This codes for CASSQEMAGISYEQYF.